This T cell receptor (beta chain) came from a study of CD8+ T cells in alopecia areata (dated by TCRdb to 2017 to 2018). Background on the whole study: Treated patients were enrolled in an open-label pilot trial of oral tofacitinib at 5 to 10 mg twice daily for moderate-to-severe alopecia areata. RNA was extracted with the PAXgene miRNA kit for fixed scalp, the miRNeasy kit for PBMCs, and the RNeasy kit for mouse skin. The SALT score, which quantifies the percentage of affected scalp surface area, was used to measure disease severity in treated patients. Biopsies were taken from tofacitinib-treated patients at baseline and again at 4 and 24 weeks into treatment, and several of those patients also had a later scalp biopsy. Scalp clonality was compared among normal scalp (n=4), patchy alopecia areata scalp (n=8), and alopecia totalis/universalis scalp (n=8). In both human patients and the C3H/HeJ mouse model, the study applied high-throughput TCRbeta sequencing to look at T cell clonal expansion in alopecia areata. In humans, TCRbeta sequencing was performed on scalp tissue and on sorted CD4+ and CD8+ peripheral blood T cells from healthy controls and from patients with patchy or totalis/universalis alopecia areata. TCRbeta CDR3 regions were amplified by immunoSEQ multiplex PCR using 35 Vbeta forward and 13 Jbeta reverse primers. Tofacitinib was given for 6 to 18 months, followed by 6 months of follow-up off drug to assess delayed response and recurrence.

According to the germline V gene, CDR1 reads MNHNS and CDR2 reads SASEGT. Counted from cysteine to phenylalanine, this CDR3 has 12 amino acids. Only the CDR3 DNA is retained, 36 bases long and in frame from the first base. This clone turned up a few times. Its binding antigen is unknown. Relative to the germline gene, one junction end is altered; a read error may explain this. Library generation was performed with the immunoSEQ multiplex PCR assay. For TCR sequencing, RNA was extracted from every sample and reverse transcribed into cDNA to serve as template. First-strand cDNA was synthesized with SuperScript III using a 2:1 mix of oligo-dT and random hexamers. A synthetic immune receptor repertoire was used to gauge amplification bias, and whatever bias remained was removed computationally. As for the authors' bioinformatics: Raw reads were preprocessed to remove errors, and CDR3 was defined according to IMGT conventions as the region from the conserved cysteine to phenylalanine. Clonality was computed by normalizing Shannon entropy by log2 of the number of productive unique TCRs and subtracting the result from 1. Scalp TCRbeta sequences were cross-referenced with sorted blood CD4 and CD8 repertoires so that the CD4 or CD8 identity of scalp clones could be inferred. Drawn from immuneACCESS, this table holds only the in-frame rearrangements with V and J called that TCRdb kept. Clones are partly lost; checked studies trace under half to an unresolved V gene and leave the rest unexplained. V and J calls and clone size are given by that table; D and trimming were obtained from the DNA. Counted in this sample were some 200,000 clones; 55% to 70% of them appeared once. The top ten clones comprise approximately 3.4% of the sample.

Broad study findings and their caveats: TCR sequences shared between patients were less clear than in mice, possibly partly because of HLA diversity in the patient population. Because the treated cohort was small and had just a single nonresponder, larger studies are needed to establish links between baseline CD8+ expansion and response. Tofacitinib significantly lowered scalp clonality and the number of expanded CD8+ clones among the top 100 scalp clones. Resident alphabeta T cells in normal human skin are also sequenced, complicating scalp TCR repertoire analysis, unlike mouse skin dominated by gammadelta T cells. Compared with normal scalp, lesional scalp had higher clonality and more expanded CD8+ clones, particularly in alopecia totalis/universalis, a pattern that suggests antigenic drive. Many expanded lesional clones were found to persist in scalp and blood during tofacitinib treatment, and relapse after treatment cessation may be partly explained by this persistence.

The time point label for this specimen denotes: less than five weeks on oral tofacitinib. The treatment or condition label, as the study defines it: oral pan-JAK inhibitor, 5-10 mg twice daily. From alopecia areata patients, peripheral blood was collected along with lesional scalp punch biopsies. PBMCs were separated by density centrifugation and stained for CD3, CD4 and CD8, after which CD4+ and CD8+ T cells were sorted on a FACSAria. This sample comprised CD4+ T cells sorted from blood, obtained at week 4, from a patient treated with tofacitinib. The TCR was taken from a human donor with alopecia areata. This chain is built from TRBV6-1 and TRBJ1-4, with TRBD1 perhaps the D gene, on 5 matching bases. The CDR3 in this case is CASSLDGTLLLF. The DNA sequence is as follows: TGTGCCAGTTCCTTGGATGGGACCCTCCTGCTTTTT.